This TCR beta chain was identified during a study of T cells after yellow fever vaccination. TCRdb re-called the 5' RACE reads with MiXCR, one entry per CDR3 protein. Among hundreds of thousands of distinct CDR3 sequences listed, about 9.9% were seen once. This clonotype was seen a handful of times. Trimming at V came to 3 bases and at J to 4 bases, leaving 2 bases not matched to a gene. CDR1 and CDR2 (germline): ENHRY, SYGVKD. This CDR3 has 14 residues. The source was PBMCs, collected on the day of the first yellow fever vaccination. The genes are TRBV10-3 and TRBJ2-3, with 9 bases identical to TRBD2. This clonotype was obtained from a man younger than 30 who received the YFV17D yellow fever vaccine. The CDR3, as DNA: TGTGCCATCAGTGACGGCGGGGGGGCAGATACGCAGTATTTT. This encodes CAISDGGGADTQYF.